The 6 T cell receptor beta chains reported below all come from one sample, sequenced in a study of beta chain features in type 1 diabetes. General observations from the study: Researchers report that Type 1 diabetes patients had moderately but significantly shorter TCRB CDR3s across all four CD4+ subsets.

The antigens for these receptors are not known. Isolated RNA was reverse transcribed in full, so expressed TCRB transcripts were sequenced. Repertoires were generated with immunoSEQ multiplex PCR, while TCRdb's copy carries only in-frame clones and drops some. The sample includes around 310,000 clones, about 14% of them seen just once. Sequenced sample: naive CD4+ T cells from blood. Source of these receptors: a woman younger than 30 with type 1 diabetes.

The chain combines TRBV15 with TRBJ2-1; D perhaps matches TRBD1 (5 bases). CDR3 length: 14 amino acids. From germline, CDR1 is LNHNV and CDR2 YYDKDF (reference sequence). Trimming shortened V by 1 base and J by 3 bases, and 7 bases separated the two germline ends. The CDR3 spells CATSRGQGYNEQFF. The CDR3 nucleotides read TGTGCCACCAGCAGAGGCCAGGGCTACAATGAGCAGTTCTTC.

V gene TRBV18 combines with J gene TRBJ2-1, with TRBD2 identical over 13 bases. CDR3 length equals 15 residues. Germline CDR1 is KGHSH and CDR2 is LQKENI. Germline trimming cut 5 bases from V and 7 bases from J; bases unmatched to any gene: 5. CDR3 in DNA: TGTGCCAGCTCATCCGGACTAGCGGGAGATAATGAGCAGTTCTTC. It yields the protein CASSSGLAGDNEQFF.

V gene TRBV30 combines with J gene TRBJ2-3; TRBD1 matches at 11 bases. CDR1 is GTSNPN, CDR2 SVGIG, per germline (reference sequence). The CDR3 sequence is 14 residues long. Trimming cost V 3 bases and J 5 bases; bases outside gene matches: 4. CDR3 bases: TGTGCCTGGAGACGGACAGGGGGCATAGATACGCAGTATTTT. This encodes CAWRRTGGIDTQYF.

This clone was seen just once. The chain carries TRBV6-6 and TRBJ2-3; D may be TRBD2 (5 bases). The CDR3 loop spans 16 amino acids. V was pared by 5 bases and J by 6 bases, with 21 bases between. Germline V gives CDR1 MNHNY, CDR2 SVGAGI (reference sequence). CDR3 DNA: TGTGCCAGCAGTGGACTGCTTCGGCTAGTCAGGGATACGCAGTATTTT. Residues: CASSGLLRLVRDTQYF.

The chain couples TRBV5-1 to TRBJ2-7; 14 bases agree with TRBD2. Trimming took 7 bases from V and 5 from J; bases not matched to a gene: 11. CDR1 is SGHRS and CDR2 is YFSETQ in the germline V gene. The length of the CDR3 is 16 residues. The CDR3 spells CASRVGTSGRWDEQYF. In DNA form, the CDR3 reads TGCGCCAGCCGAGTCGGGACTAGCGGGAGATGGGACGAGCAGTACTTC.

CDR3 nucleotides: TGTGCCAGCAGTTCCGGGGTGCACGAGACCCAGTACTTC. Protein sequence: CASSSGVHETQYF. The chain recombines TRBV6-1 with TRBJ2-5, with a possible D match to TRBD2 (5 bases). CDR1 MNHNS and CDR2 SASEGT come from the germline V gene. Between the trimmed V and J ends, which lost 5 bases and 5 bases, there was a span of 12 bases. CDR3 size: 13 residues.